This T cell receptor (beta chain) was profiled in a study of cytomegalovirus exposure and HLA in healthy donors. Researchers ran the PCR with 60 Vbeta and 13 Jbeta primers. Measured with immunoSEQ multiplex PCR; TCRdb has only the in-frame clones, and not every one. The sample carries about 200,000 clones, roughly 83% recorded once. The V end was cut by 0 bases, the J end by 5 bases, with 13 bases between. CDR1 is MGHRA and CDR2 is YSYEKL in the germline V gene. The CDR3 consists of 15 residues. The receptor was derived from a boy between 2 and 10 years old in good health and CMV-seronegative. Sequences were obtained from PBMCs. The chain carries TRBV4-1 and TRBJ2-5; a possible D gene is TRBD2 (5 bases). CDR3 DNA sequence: TGCGCCAGCAGCCAAGATTTAAGGGAGAGGGAGACCCAGTACTTC. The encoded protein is CASSQDLRERETQYF.